Included here is one T cell receptor beta chain sequence, with context. The source of the sample is a study of early T cells in non-severe SARS-CoV-2 infection. Tagging with unique molecular identifiers was applied to individual cDNA molecules. TCRdb analysed the 5' RACE reads with MiXCR anew, one entry per CDR3 protein. The data hold approximately 100,000 distinct CDR3 sequences, with roughly 17% observed a single time. This sequence was found in an adult who was a healthcare worker with PCR-confirmed SARS-CoV-2 infection or an uninfected control (not recorded which). Sequenced material: whole blood.

The CDR3 is CSAPGLAGDEQYF. CDR3 bases: TGCAGTGCCCCGGGACTAGCGGGAGACGAGCAGTACTTC. V gene TRBV20-1 combines with J gene TRBJ2-7; 14 bases map to TRBD2. The CDR3 runs 13 residues. After removal of 6 bases from V and 5 bases from J, the junction contained 3 bases not matched to a gene. In germline, CDR1 is DFQATT, CDR2 SNEGSKA (reference sequence).